This T cell receptor beta chain was captured by sequencing in a study of control samples from healthy donors and cancer patients. Some clones are missing from TCRdb's copy, which holds only in-frame ones; the method was immunoSEQ multiplex PCR. Of some 150,000 clones detected, 90% to 95% appear once; the ten largest clones hold about an eighth. Germline CDR1 reads SGHDT; CDR2 reads YYEEEE. The CDR3 consists of 15 residues. The V and J ends lost 0 bases and 0 bases, in that order; junction bases with no gene match: 3. This clone was counted a single time. The receptor comes from a man aged 35 to 55 in good health. The gene calls are TRBV5-6 and TRBJ2-7; 7 positions match TRBD2. The sample consisted of blood. The CDR3 DNA is TGTGCCAGCAGCTTGGTTGGCGGGGGCTCCTACGAGCAGTACTTC. Protein: CASSLVGGGSYEQYF. Together with reference TRBV5-6 and TRBJ2-7, the CDR3 gives the full variable domain: DAGVTQSPTHLIKTRGQQVTLRCSPKSGHDTVSWYQQALGQGPQFIFQYYEEEERQRGNFPDRFSGHQFPNYSSELNVNALLLGDSALYLCASSLVGGGSYEQYFGPGTRLTVT.